These 29 T cell receptor beta chains were sequenced from one sample in a study of T cells in Graves' hyperthyroidism and ophthalmopathy. TCR beta CDR3 regions were amplified from RNA transcripts. When the TCR CDR3 underwent first-round RT-PCR, the HTBI primer set was used. TCRdb reanalysed the multiplex PCR reads using MiXCR and keeps one entry per CDR3 protein. The sample includes fewer than 450,000 distinct CDR3 sequences, about a sixth of them seen just once. The sequencing input was blood. The source of these receptors is a woman in her 30s with Graves' hyperthyroidism that later progressed to Graves' ophthalmopathy.

This clonotype was counted ten times or more. The chain couples TRBV29-1 to TRBJ1-1; 9 bases line up with TRBD1. V was clipped by 3 bases and J by 4 bases; unmatched bases: 12. Looked up from germline, CDR1 is SQVTM and CDR2 is ANQGSEA. CDR3 length: 16 amino acids. The CDR3 here is CSVDSGQGPFGTEAFF. CDR3 nucleotide sequence: TGCAGCGTTGATTCCGGACAGGGGCCCTTTGGCACTGAAGCTTTCTTT.

The rearrangement uses TRBV27 and TRBJ1-6; a weak D match, TRBD1 (6 bases). CDR1 MNHEY and CDR2 SMNVEV come from the germline V gene (reference sequence). Trimming left V 5 bases short and J 8 bases short, with 19 bases between. The CDR3 runs to 16 residues. The CDR3 loop is CASSPGNRAGYSPLHF. The CDR3 nucleotides are TGTGCCAGCAGTCCGGGAAACAGGGCAGGGTATTCACCCCTCCACTTT.

This clonotype appeared many times. The chain uses TRBV10-2 and TRBJ2-1, with D possibly matching TRBD1 (6 bases). CDR1 and CDR2 from the germline V gene are WSHSY and SAAADI. The V and J ends lost 6 bases and 5 bases respectively, with 8 bases between them. There are 12 residues in the CDR3. In nucleotides, the CDR3 is TGCGCCAGCAGCAACAGGGACAATGAGCAGTTCTTC. It yields the protein CASSNRDNEQFF.

This clonotype was seen many times. The rearrangement uses TRBV2 and TRBJ2-3, with 7 bases identical to TRBD1. The V segment lost 9 bases and the J segment 6 bases; nucleotides outside the gene matches: 12. This CDR3 comprises 14 residues. Germline assignment: CDR1 SNHLY and CDR2 FYNNEI. CDR3 region: CARQQGSVKDTQYF. The CDR3 bases are TGTGCCAGACAACAGGGGTCCGTAAAGGATACGCAGTATTTT.

CDR3 in DNA: TGTGCCAGCAAAAGGGGCGTGAACACTGAAGCTTTCTTT. Its translation: CASKRGVNTEAFF. The chain employs TRBV12-3 or TRBV12-4 and TRBJ1-1; D may be TRBD1 (5 bases). The length of the CDR3 is 13 residues. V was clipped by 7 bases and J by 0 bases, with 9 bases between them.

The chain recombines TRBV18 with TRBJ1-2; tentatively, D is TRBD1 (6 bases). In germline, CDR1 is KGHSH, CDR2 LQKENI. Trimming shortened V by 5 bases and J by 4 bases, and 17 bases separated the two germline ends. CDR3 length: 15 amino acids. This CDR3 reads CASSSDRQPSYGYTF. Written as DNA, the CDR3 is TGTGCCAGCTCAAGCGACAGGCAACCTTCCTATGGCTACACCTTC.

This clonotype was detected many times. The chain recombines TRBV5-1 with TRBJ2-7; TRBD2 aligns across 11 bases. Per germline, CDR1 SGHRS and CDR2 YFSETQ. The CDR3 extends over 14 amino acids. V lost 4 bases, J lost 4 bases, and 4 bases stayed unmatched. The CDR3 sequence is CASSTGLAGYEQYF. For the CDR3, the DNA is TGCGCCAGCAGCACCGGACTAGCGGGTTACGAGCAGTACTTC.

This clonotype has ten or more counts. The gene calls are TRBV30 and TRBJ2-1, with 10 bases that match TRBD2. Looked up from germline, CDR1 is GTSNPN and CDR2 is SVGIG (reference sequence). The trim removed 2 bases at V and 9 bases at J, leaving 4 bases unmatched. The CDR3 length is 13 residues. CDR3 loop: CAWSRTSGGEQFF. For the CDR3, the DNA is TGTGCCTGGAGTAGGACTAGCGGAGGTGAGCAGTTCTTC. Drawing the rest from reference TRBV30 and TRBJ2-1, the complete variable domain is SQTIHQWPATLVQPVGSPLSLECTVEGTSNPNLYWYRQAAGRGLQLLFYSVGIGQISSEVPQNLSASRPQDRQFILSSKKLLLSDSGFYLCAWSRTSGGEQFFGPGTRLTVL.

Ten or more counts support this clonotype. J is TRBJ1-6 and V is TRBV12-3 or TRBV12-4; maybe TRBD1 (5 bases). Trimming stripped 5 bases from V and 10 bases from J, with 18 bases between. The CDR3 totals 15 residues. Here the CDR3 DNA reads TGTGCCAGCAGTGCCCGTGGAGGGAGGGGATCACCCCTCCACTTT. Protein product: CASSARGGRGSPLHF.

DNA of the CDR3: TGTGCTAGTGGTGACCTGAGCTCCTACAATGAGCAGTTCTTC. It translates to CASGDLSSYNEQFF. The chain is built from TRBV12-5 and TRBJ2-1, with unresolved D. The CDR3 runs to 14 residues. Germline CDR1 reads LGHNT; CDR2 reads FRNRAP. V gave up 5 bases and J gave up 0 bases, with 8 bases separating them. Full variable domain (outside the CDR3, taken from reference TRBV12-5 and TRBJ2-1): DARVTQTPRHKVTEMGQEVTMRCQPILGHNTVFWYRQTMMQGLELLAYFRNRAPLDDSGMPKDRFSAEMPDATLATLKIQPSEPRDSAVYFCASGDLSSYNEQFFGPGTRLTVL.

There are many counts of this clonotype. The rearrangement uses TRBV2 and TRBJ2-7, with no clear D. Germline V gives CDR1 SNHLY, CDR2 FYNNEI. The V end lost 6 bases, the J end lost 0 bases, and 24 bases lay between the germline ends. The CDR3 runs to 18 residues. For the CDR3, the DNA is TGTGCCAGCAGCGAGATAGTTAACCTAGGCGCTAGCTCCTACGAGCAGTACTTC. Translating gives CASSEIVNLGASSYEQYF.

The chain joins TRBV6-2 or TRBV6-3 to TRBJ2-7, with D perhaps given as TRBD1 or TRBD2 (5 bases each). V was clipped by 4 bases and J by 0 bases, with 13 bases between them. The CDR3 is 15 residues long. The germline gives CDR1 MNHEY, CDR2 SVGEGT. CDR3 coding DNA: TGTGCCAGCAGTTCGGGACCGGCTTACTCCTACGAGCAGTACGTC. This encodes CASSSGPAYSYEQYV.

In its sample, this clonotype was seen many times. This rearrangement joins TRBV6-1 to TRBJ1-3, with D unresolved. CDR3 size: 12 residues. Germline assignment: CDR1 MNHNS and CDR2 SASEGT. V lost 7 bases and J 5 bases, leaving 9 bases between the germline ends. CDR3 amino acids: CASTPRRNTIYF. The CDR3 DNA reads as TGTGCCAGCACCCCTAGGAGAAACACCATATATTTT.

In DNA, the CDR3 is TGTGCCAGCAGCGACATTACAGCGGGAAGCCCGGTCACCGGGGAGCTGTTTTTT. Its translation is CASSDITAGSPVTGELFF. The chain joins TRBV6-2 or TRBV6-3 to TRBJ2-2; 7 bases agree with TRBD2. The CDR3 runs 18 residues. Per germline, CDR1 MNHEY and CDR2 SVGEGT. The V gene end was trimmed by 6 bases and the J gene end by 4 bases; junction bases not matched to a gene: 17.

This clonotype was counted at least ten times. V and J are TRBV12-3 or TRBV12-4 and TRBJ1-5; D is uncertain. The CDR3 loop spans 14 amino acids. The V end lost 3 bases, the J end lost 0 bases, and 6 bases lay between the germline ends. The CDR3 nucleotides read TGTGCCAGCAGTTTGGCCGATAGCAATCAGCCCCAGCATTTT. Residues: CASSLADSNQPQHF.

This clonotype has just a few counts. The chain recombines TRBV20-1 with TRBJ2-1; TRBD2 aligns across 13 bases. CDR1 DFQATT and CDR2 SNEGSKA come from the germline V gene (reference sequence). J lost 1 base, V lost 6 bases, and 15 bases had no gene match. The CDR3 has 19 amino acids. The CDR3 DNA reads TGCAGTGCGCTCAACTCCGGGACTAGCGGGGCGTTTTCCTACAATGAGCAGTTCTTC. As protein: CSALNSGTSGAFSYNEQFF.

This clonotype was picked up many times. This CDR3 reads CASSLGSRADYGYTF. CDR3 nucleotide sequence: TGTGCCAGCAGCTTGGGTAGCAGGGCCGACTATGGCTACACCTTC. V and J are TRBV5-6 and TRBJ1-2; D perhaps matches TRBD1 (5 bases). The CDR3 totals 15 residues. V was clipped by 0 bases and J by 3 bases, with 12 bases between them. CDR1 SGHDT and CDR2 YYEEEE come from the germline V gene.

On this clonotype itself: As the CDR3 is not closed by the conserved phenylalanine or tryptophan, this likely results from a read error. The chain employs TRBV15 and TRBJ1-2; 7 bases are shared with TRBD1. V dropped 2 bases and J dropped 0; count of bases not matched to a gene: 15. Germline lookup yields CDR1 LNHNV and CDR2 YYDKDF (reference sequence). The CDR3 consists of 19 residues. In DNA form, the CDR3 reads TGTGCCACCAGCAGACCCTTCACAGGGGTCCGACTTACTAACTATGGCTACACCGTC. Amino acid sequence: CATSRPFTGVRLTNYGYTV.

The chain carries TRBV12-3 or TRBV12-4 and TRBJ2-7; perhaps D is TRBD1 or TRBD2 (6 bases each). V lost 6 bases, J lost 0 bases, and 18 bases lay in between. The CDR3 contains 16 residues. The CDR3: CASRGGTGGGSYEQYF. DNA of the CDR3: TGTGCCAGCAGAGGGGGGACTGGAGGGGGCTCCTACGAGCAGTACTTC.

This clonotype was seen at least ten times. The chain uses TRBV25-1 and TRBJ2-1, with D perhaps being TRBD1 or TRBD2 (5 bases each). Germline CDR1 and CDR2: MGHDK and SYGVNS. The CDR3 length is 17 residues. With 2 bases removed from V and 4 bases from J, the gap between germline ends came to 18 bases. CDR3 coding DNA: TGTGCCAGCAGTGAACGAGGGGACCGACGCACGTACAATGAGCAGTTCTTC. This sequence encodes CASSERGDRRTYNEQFF.

The rearrangement links TRBV6-4 to TRBJ2-6; D remains ambiguous. The CDR3 spans 14 residues. Germline V gene lookup returns CDR1 MRHNA and CDR2 SNTAGT. Deletions cut 0 bases from V and 3 bases from J, with 3 bases between. CDR3 bases: TGTGCCAGCAGTGACTCGGGTGGGGCCAACGTCCTGACTTTC. It yields the protein CASSDSGGANVLTF.

This clonotype was counted only a few times. V and J are TRBV5-1 and TRBJ2-1; 14 bases line up with TRBD2. Germline CDR1 is SGHRS and CDR2 is YFSETQ. The junction had 19 bases not matched to a gene; V was cut back by 4 bases and J by 10 bases. This CDR3 contains 19 residues. CDR3 in DNA: TGCGCCAGCAGCGGCGGACTAGCGGGGGGAATGACACTGTTCAGGGAGCAGTTCTTC. It codes for CASSGGLAGGMTLFREQFF.

This clonotype was counted ten times or more. The junction shows a germline mismatch at one end, possibly a read error. The chain carries TRBV12-3 or TRBV12-4 and TRBJ2-5, with 11 bases matching TRBD2. The CDR3 is made up of 13 amino acids. Here the CDR3 reads CASSLAGGETQYF. The DNA for the CDR3 is TGTGCCAGCAGTCTAGCGGGAGGCGAGACCCAGTACTTC.

This clonotype was observed many times. The V call is TRBV20-1, the J call TRBJ2-3; 11 positions agree with TRBD2. This CDR3 spans 13 amino acids. Germline CDR1 DFQATT, CDR2 SNEGSKA (reference sequence). Unmatched junction bases numbered 6, after V lost 7 bases and J lost 6 bases. CDR3 bases: TGCAGTGGGACGGCTAGCGGGAGGGATACGCAGTATTTT. Its protein product is CSGTASGRDTQYF.

This sequence joins TRBV19 and TRBJ1-1; no definite D call. V gave up 7 bases and J gave up 1 base, with 13 bases separating them. Germline assignment: CDR1 LNHDA and CDR2 SQIVND (reference sequence). CDR3 size: 14 residues. CDR3: CASKSRRTNTEAFF. The DNA for the CDR3 is TGTGCCAGTAAGAGTCGCAGGACGAACACTGAAGCTTTCTTT.

This clonotype was counted ten times or more. This chain joins TRBV18 and TRBJ2-3; tentative D call: TRBD1 (5 bases). V lost 2 bases, J lost 3 bases, and 15 bases lay in between. The CDR3 totals 16 residues. Germline V lookup: CDR1 KGHSH, CDR2 LQKENI. This chain's CDR3 is CASSPSRASGTDTQYF. The CDR3 nucleotides read TGTGCCAGCTCACCAAGTAGGGCGTCAGGGACAGATACGCAGTATTTT.

This clonotype was picked up many times. The CDR3 region is CASTPGPANTEAFF. The CDR3 DNA reads as TGTGCCAGCACCCCTGGCCCAGCGAACACTGAAGCTTTCTTT. This chain links TRBV7-8 with TRBJ1-1; no clear D gene. The CDR3 loop spans 14 amino acids. Germline V gene data show CDR1 as SGHVS and CDR2 as FQNEAQ. Deletions cut 7 bases from V and 1 base from J, with 13 bases between.

This clonotype was recorded at least ten times. The chain joins TRBV29-1 to TRBJ1-2, with 7 bases identical to TRBD1. CDR1 is SQVTM and CDR2 is ANQGSEA in the germline V gene. The CDR3 contains 16 residues. V shed 7 bases, J shed 4 bases, and the junction held 18 bases outside the gene matches. This CDR3 reads CSDTGQPTRFGYGYTF. CDR3 DNA: TGCAGCGATACGGGACAGCCCACTAGGTTTGGCTATGGCTACACCTTC. Using reference TRBV29-1 and TRBJ1-2 for the parts outside the CDR3, the full variable domain is SAVISQKPSRDICQRGTSLTIQCQVDSQVTMMFWYRQQPGQSLTLIATANQGSEATYESGFVIDKFPISRPNLTFSTLTVSNMSPEDSSIYLCSDTGQPTRFGYGYTFGSGTRLTVV.

The table lists this clonotype with many counts. J is TRBJ2-3 and V is TRBV12-3 or TRBV12-4; 9 bases map to TRBD2. With 7 bases clipped from V and 2 bases from J, the junction kept 10 bases outside the gene matches. This CDR3 is 16 amino acids long. The CDR3 loop reads CASTATPGLATDTQYF. CDR3 nucleotide sequence: TGTGCCAGCACCGCAACTCCGGGACTAGCCACAGATACGCAGTATTTT.